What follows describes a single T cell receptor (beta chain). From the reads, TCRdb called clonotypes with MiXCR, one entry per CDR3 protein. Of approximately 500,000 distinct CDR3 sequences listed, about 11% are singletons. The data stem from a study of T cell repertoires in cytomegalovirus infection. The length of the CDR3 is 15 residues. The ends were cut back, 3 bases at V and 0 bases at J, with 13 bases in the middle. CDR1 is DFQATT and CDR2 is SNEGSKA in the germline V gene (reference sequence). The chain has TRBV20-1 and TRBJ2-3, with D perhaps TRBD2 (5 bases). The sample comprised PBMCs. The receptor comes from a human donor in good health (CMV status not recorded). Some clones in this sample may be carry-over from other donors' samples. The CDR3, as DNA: TGCAGTGCTAGGGCGGACTGGACTAGCACAGATACGCAGTATTTT. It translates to CSARADWTSTDTQYF.